The clone carrying this TCR beta chain has more than one count but fewer than ten. This record belongs to a study of T cell changes during pregnancy in multiple sclerosis. Per germline, CDR1 SNHLY and CDR2 FYNNEI. V lost 3 bases and J lost 7, with 6 bases in between. The CDR3 is made up of 11 amino acids. The data were produced by immunoSEQ multiplex PCR, yet TCRdb's version contains in-frame clones alone and is incomplete. The data show about 40,000 clones, 85% to 95% seen once. The specimen was CD4+ T cells from peripheral blood mononuclear cells, collected in the third trimester of pregnancy. The sequence derives from a female donor with multiple sclerosis, enrolled in a pregnancy study. The chain combines TRBV2 with TRBJ1-2; D is unresolved. The CDR3 is CASSESAGYTF. In nucleotides, the CDR3 is TGTGCCAGCAGTGAGAGCGCTGGCTACACCTTC. The variable domain in full, with the rest retrieved from reference TRBV2 and TRBJ1-2, is EPEVTQTPSHQVTQMGQEVILRCVPISNHLYFYWYRQILGQKVEFLVSFYNNEISEKSEIFDDQFSVERPDGSNFTLKIRSTKLEDSAMYFCASSESAGYTFGSGTRLTVV.